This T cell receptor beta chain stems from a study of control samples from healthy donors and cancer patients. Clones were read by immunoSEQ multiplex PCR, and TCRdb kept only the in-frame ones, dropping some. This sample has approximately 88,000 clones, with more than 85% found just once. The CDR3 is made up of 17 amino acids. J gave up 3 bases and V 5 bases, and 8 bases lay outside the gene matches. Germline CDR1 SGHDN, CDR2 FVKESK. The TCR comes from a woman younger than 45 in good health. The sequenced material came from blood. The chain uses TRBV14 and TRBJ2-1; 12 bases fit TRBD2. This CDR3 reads CASSDTSGRPLYNEQFF. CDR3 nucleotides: TGTGCCAGCAGCGATACTAGCGGGAGGCCCCTCTACAATGAGCAGTTCTTC.